This T cell receptor beta chain comes out of a study of shared clonotypes between healthy human individuals. Sequenced by immunoSEQ multiplex PCR; TCRdb stores in-frame clones only, minus some. The table records roughly 1,100,000 clones, about 74% of them present only once. Investigators divided CD4+ cells into CD45RA+ naive and CD45RA-negative memory subsets. V shed 4 bases and J shed 2 bases, with 8 bases lying between them. The length of the CDR3 is 13 residues. Germline-derived CDR1 and CDR2 are SGDLS and YYNGEE. This sequence was found in a young man in good health. The chain joins TRBV9 to TRBJ2-3, with a tentative D call TRBD2 (5 bases). The sequencing input was memory CD4+ T cells sorted from blood. Documented subset: CD45RA-negative fraction. CDR3 in DNA: TGTGCCAGCAGCCGGGGATACACAGATACGCAGTATTTT. It translates to CASSRGYTDTQYF.